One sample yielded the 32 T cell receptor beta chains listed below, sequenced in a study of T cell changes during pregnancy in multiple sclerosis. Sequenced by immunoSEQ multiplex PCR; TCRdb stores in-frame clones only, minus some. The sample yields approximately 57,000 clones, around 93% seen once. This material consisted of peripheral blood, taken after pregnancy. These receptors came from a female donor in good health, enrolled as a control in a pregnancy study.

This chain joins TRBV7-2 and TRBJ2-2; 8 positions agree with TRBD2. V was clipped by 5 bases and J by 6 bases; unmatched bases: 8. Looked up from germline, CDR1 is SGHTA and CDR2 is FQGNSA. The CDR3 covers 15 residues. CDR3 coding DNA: TGTGCCAGCAGCACCCCCCCGGGGGGGGCCGGGGAGCTGTTTTTT. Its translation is CASSTPPGGAGELFF.

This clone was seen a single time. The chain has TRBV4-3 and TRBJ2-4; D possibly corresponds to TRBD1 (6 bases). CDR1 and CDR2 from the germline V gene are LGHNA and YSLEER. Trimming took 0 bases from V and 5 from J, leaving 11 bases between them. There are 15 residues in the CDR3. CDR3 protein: CASSQDTGHQNIQYF. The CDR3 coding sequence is TGCGCCAGCAGCCAAGATACGGGACACCAAAACATTCAGTACTTC.

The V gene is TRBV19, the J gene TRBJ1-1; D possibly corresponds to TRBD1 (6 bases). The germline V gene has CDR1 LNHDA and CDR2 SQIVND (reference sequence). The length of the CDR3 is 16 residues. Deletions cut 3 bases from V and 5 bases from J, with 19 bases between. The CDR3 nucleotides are TGTGCCAGTAGTATGGGGGCGGCGGAACTTGGGACTGAAGCTTTCTTT. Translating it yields CASSMGAAELGTEAFF. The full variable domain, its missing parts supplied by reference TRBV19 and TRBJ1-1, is DGGITQSPKYLFRKEGQNVTLSCEQNLNHDAMYWYRQDPGQGLRLIYYSQIVNDFQKGDIAEGYSVSREKKESFPLTVTSAQKNPTAFYLCASSMGAAELGTEAFFGQGTRLTVV.

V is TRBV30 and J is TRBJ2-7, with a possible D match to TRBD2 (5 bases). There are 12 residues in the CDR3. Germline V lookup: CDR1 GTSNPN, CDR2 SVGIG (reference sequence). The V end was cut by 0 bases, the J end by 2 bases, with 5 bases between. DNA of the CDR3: TGTGCCTGGAGTGTCGGGGCCTACGAGCAGTACTTC. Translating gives CAWSVGAYEQYF.

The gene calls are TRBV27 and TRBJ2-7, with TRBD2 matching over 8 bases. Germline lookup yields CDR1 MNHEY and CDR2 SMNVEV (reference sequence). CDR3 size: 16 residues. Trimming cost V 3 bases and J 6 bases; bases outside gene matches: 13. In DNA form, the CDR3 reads TGTGCCAGCAGTTTCCTCCCGGGAGGGCATTCGGGCGAGCAGTACTTC. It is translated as CASSFLPGGHSGEQYF.

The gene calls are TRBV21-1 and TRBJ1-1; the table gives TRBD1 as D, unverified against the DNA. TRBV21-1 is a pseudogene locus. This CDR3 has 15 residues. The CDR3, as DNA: TGTGCCAGCAGCAATGGGGGACAGCGGTTCACTGAAGCTTTCTTT. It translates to CASSNGGQRFTEAFF.

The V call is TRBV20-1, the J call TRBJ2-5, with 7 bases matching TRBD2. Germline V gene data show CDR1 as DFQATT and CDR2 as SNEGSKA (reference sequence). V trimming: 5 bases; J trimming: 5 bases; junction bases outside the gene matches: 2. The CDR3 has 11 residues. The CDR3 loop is CSAWGGETQYF. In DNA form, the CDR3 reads TGCAGTGCTTGGGGGGGGGAGACCCAGTACTTC.

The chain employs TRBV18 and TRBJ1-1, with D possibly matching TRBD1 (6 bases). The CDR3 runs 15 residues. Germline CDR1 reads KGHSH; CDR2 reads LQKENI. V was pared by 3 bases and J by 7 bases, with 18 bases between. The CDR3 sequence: CASSPIRDTAGEAFF. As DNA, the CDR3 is TGTGCCAGCTCACCGATCCGGGACACGGCCGGTGAAGCTTTCTTT.

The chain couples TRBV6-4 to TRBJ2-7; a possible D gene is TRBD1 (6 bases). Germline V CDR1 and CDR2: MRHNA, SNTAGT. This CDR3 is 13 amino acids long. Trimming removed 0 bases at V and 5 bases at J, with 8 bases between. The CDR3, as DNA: TGTGCCAGCAGTGACTCGTGGGGGCACGAGCAGTACTTC. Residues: CASSDSWGHEQYF.

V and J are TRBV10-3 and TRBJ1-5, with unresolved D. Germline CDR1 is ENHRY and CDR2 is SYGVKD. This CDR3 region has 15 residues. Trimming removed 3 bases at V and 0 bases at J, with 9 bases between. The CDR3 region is CAISDSFSSNQPQHF. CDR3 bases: TGTGCCATCAGTGATAGCTTTTCTAGCAATCAGCCCCAGCATTTT.

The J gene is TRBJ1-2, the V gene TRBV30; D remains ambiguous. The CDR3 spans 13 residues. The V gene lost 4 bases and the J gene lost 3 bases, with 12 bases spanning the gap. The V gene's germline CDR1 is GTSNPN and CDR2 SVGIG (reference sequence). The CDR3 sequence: CAWTSGWDYGYTF. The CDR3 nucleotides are TGTGCCTGGACGTCGGGGTGGGACTATGGCTACACCTTC.

The CDR3 nucleotides are TGTGCCAGCAGCTTGGACAGGTTAGAGGATACGCAGTATTTT. As protein: CASSLDRLEDTQYF. The chain is built from TRBV9 and TRBJ2-3; 7 bases line up with TRBD1. Germline V gene sequence: CDR1 SGDLS, CDR2 YYNGEE. The CDR3 sequence is 14 residues long. The V and J ends lost 4 bases and 6 bases, in that order; junction bases with no gene match: 8.

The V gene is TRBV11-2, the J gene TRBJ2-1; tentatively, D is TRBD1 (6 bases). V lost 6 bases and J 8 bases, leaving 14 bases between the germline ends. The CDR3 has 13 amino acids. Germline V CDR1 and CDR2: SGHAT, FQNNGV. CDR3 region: CASRFTGSDEQFF. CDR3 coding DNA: TGTGCCAGCAGGTTTACAGGGAGCGATGAGCAGTTCTTC. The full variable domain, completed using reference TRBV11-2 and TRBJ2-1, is EAGVAQSPRYKIIEKRQSVAFWCNPISGHATLYWYQQILGQGPKLLIQFQNNGVVDDSQLPKDRFSAERLKGVDSTLKIQPAKLEDSAVYLCASRFTGSDEQFFGPGTRLTVL.

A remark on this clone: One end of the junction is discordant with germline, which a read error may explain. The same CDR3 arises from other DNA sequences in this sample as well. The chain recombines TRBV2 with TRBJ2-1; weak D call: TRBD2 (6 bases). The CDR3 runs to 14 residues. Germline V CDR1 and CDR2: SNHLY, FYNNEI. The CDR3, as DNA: TGTGCCAGCAGTGAGGGGACTTCAGACAATGAACAGTTCTTC. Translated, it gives CASSEGTSDNEQFF.

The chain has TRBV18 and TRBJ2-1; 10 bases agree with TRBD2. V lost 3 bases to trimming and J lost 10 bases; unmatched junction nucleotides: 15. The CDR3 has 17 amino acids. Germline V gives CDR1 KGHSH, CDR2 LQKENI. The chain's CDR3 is CASSPVVVLAGDGEQFF. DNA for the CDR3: TGTGCCAGCTCACCTGTAGTCGTCCTAGCGGGAGACGGGGAGCAGTTCTTC.

The CDR3 sequence is CASSLDIQRETQYF. In DNA form, the CDR3 reads TGCGCCAGCAGCTTGGACATCCAACGAGAGACCCAGTACTTC. The V call is TRBV5-1, the J call TRBJ2-5; D is uncertain. V lost 0 bases and J lost 4, with 10 bases in between. The germline V gene encodes CDR1 SGHRS and CDR2 YFSETQ. This CDR3 comprises 14 residues.

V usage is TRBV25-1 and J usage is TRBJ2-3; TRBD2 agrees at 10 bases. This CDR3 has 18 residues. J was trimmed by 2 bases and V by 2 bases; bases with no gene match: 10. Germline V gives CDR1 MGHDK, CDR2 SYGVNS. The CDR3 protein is CASSERVIAGGLTDTQYF. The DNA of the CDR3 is TGTGCCAGCAGTGAACGGGTGATAGCGGGGGGACTCACAGATACGCAGTATTTT.

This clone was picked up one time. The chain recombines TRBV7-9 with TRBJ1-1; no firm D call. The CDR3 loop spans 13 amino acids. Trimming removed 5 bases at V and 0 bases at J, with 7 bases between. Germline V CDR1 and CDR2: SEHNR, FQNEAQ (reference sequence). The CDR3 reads CASSVLLNTEAFF. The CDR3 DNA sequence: TGTGCCAGCAGCGTCCTACTGAACACTGAAGCTTTCTTT. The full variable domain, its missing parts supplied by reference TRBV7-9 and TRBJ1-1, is DTGVSQNPRHKITKRGQNVTFRCDPISEHNRLYWYRQTLGQGPEFLTYFQNEAQLEKSRLLSDRFSAERPKGSFSTLEIQRTEQGDSAMYLCASSVLLNTEAFFGQGTRLTVV.

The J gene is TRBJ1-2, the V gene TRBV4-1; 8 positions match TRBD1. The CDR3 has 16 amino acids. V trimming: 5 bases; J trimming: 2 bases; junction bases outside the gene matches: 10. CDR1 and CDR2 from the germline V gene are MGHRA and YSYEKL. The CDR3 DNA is TGCGCCAGCAGCTCCGGCCCGGGACAGGCGAACTATGGCTACACCTTC. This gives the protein CASSSGPGQANYGYTF.

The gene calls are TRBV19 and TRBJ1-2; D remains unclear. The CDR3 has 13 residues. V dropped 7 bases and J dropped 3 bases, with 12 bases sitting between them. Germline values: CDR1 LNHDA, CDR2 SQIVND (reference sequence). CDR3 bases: TGTGCCAGTAAGGCGGATGCTTACTATGGCTACACCTTC. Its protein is CASKADAYYGYTF.

The CDR3: CASSPYNQPQHF. The CDR3 DNA reads as TGTGCCAGCAGTCCTTACAATCAGCCCCAGCATTTT. The chain joins TRBV2 to TRBJ1-5; D ambiguous. There are 12 residues in the CDR3. The ends were cut back, 5 bases at V and 3 bases at J, with 5 bases in the middle. The germline gives CDR1 SNHLY, CDR2 FYNNEI.

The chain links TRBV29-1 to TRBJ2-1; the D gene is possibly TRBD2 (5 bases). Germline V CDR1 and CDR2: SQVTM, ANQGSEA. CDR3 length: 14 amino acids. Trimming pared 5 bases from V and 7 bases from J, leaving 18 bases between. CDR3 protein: CSVFRDLGPNEQFF. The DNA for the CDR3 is TGCAGCGTTTTCCGGGATCTAGGACCTAATGAGCAGTTCTTC.

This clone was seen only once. CDR3 sequence (DNA): TGTGCCAGTACCCACCAAGTCGGGACAGTTGGGAATCAGCCCCAGCATTTT. It specifies CASTHQVGTVGNQPQHF. The V call is TRBV19, the J call TRBJ1-5, with 7 bases matching TRBD1. This CDR3 region has 17 residues. Germline CDR1 LNHDA, CDR2 SQIVND (reference sequence). V dropped 7 bases and J dropped 4; count of bases not matched to a gene: 16. Based on the CDR3 plus reference TRBV19 and TRBJ1-5, the full variable domain is DGGITQSPKYLFRKEGQNVTLSCEQNLNHDAMYWYRQDPGQGLRLIYYSQIVNDFQKGDIAEGYSVSREKKESFPLTVTSAQKNPTAFYLCASTHQVGTVGNQPQHFGDGTRLSIL.

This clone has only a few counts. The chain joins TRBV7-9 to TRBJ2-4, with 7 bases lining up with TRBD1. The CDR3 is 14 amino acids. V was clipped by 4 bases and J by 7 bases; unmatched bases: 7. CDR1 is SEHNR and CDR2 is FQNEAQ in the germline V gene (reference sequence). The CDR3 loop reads CASSSDRDRNIQYF. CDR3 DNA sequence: TGTGCCAGCAGCTCCGACAGGGATCGGAACATTCAGTACTTC.

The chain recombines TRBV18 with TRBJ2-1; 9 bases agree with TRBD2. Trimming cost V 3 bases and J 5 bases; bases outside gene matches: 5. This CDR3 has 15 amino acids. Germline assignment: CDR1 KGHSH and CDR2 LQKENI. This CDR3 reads CASSPSAGGNNEQFF. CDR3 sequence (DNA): TGTGCCAGCTCACCGAGTGCGGGAGGGAACAATGAGCAGTTCTTC.

The CDR3: CASSQGQGAGRGYTF. The CDR3 region has the DNA TGCGCCAGCAGCCAAGGCCAGGGGGCAGGGCGTGGCTACACCTTC. The chain employs TRBV4-3 and TRBJ1-2; 8 bases are shared with TRBD1. Germline loops: CDR1 LGHNA, CDR2 YSLEER. This CDR3 spans 15 amino acids. Trimming removed 1 base from V and 7 bases from J; junction bases left unmatched: 8.

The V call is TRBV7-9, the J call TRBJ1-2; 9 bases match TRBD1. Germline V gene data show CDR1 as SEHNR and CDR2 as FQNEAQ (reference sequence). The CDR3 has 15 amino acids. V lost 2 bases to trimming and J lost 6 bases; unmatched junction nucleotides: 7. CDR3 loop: CASSLTPQGAHGYTF. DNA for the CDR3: TGTGCCAGCAGCTTAACCCCACAGGGGGCTCATGGCTACACCTTC.

The DNA of the CDR3 is TGTGCCAGCAGGCAGCTAGCGGGCGGAGAGACCCAGTACTTC. Residues: CASRQLAGGETQYF. The chain links TRBV7-2 to TRBJ2-5; 8 nucleotides match TRBD2. Germline V CDR1 and CDR2: SGHTA, FQGNSA. This CDR3 is 14 amino acids long. V trimming: 6 bases; J trimming: 4 bases; junction bases outside the gene matches: 7. The entire variable domain, with the rest obtained from reference TRBV7-2 and TRBJ2-5, is as follows: GAGVSQSPSNKVTEKGKDVELRCDPISGHTALYWYRQSLGQGLEFLIYFQGNSAPDKSGLPSDRFSAERTGGSVSTLTIQRTQQEDSAVYLCASRQLAGGETQYFGPGTRLLVL.

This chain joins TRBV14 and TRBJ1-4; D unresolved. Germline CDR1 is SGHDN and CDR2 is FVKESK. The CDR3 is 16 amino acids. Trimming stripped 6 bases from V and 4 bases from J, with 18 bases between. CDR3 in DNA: TGTGCCAGCAGTCCAACCTTCCGACGGGGTAATGAAAAACTGTTTTTT. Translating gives CASSPTFRRGNEKLFF.

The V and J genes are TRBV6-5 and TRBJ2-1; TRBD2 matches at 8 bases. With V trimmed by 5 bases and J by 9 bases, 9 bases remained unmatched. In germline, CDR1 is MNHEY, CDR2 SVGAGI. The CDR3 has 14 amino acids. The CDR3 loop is CASSETGGAGEQFF. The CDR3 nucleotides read TGTGCCAGCAGTGAAACGGGGGGGGCGGGTGAGCAGTTCTTC.

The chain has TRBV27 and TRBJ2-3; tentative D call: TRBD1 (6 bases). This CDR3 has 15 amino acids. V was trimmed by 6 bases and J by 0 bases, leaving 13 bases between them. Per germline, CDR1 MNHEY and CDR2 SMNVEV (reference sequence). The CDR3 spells CASSQGYTSTDTQYF. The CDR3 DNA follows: TGTGCCAGCAGCCAGGGGTACACTAGCACAGATACGCAGTATTTT.

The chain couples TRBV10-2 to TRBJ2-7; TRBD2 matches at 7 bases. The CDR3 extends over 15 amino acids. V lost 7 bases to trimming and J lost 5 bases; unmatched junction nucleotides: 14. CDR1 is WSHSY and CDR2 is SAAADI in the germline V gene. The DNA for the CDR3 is TGCGCCAGCATTACGGGGGGATCAGGGCTCCACGAGCAGTACTTC. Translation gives CASITGGSGLHEQYF.